One and the same sample provided the 5 T cell receptor beta chains below, sequenced in a study of T cells in tuberculosis (dated by TCRdb to 2017 to 2018). What the time point label conveys for this sample: new active TB diagnosis, blood taken before or within 7 days of starting treatment. The protocol used for the library was the immunoSEQ multiplex PCR assay. TCRdb took over this immuneACCESS table, retaining in-frame rearrangements with V and J assigned. Such tables are incomplete; in checked studies, under half of the missing clones stem from an unresolved V gene, and the remainder is unexplained. The sample table lists tens of thousands of clones, around 90% of them with a count of one. Together, the top ten hold 2.4% of the sample. Sample: PBMCs, taken at tuberculosis diagnosis. The receptors here all came from an adult with tuberculosis.

V gene TRBV7-8 combines with J gene TRBJ2-1; 11 positions agree with TRBD2. V dropped 5 bases and J dropped 6; count of bases not matched to a gene: 9. The CDR3 extends over 16 amino acids. Germline V gene data show CDR1 as SGHVS and CDR2 as FQNEAQ. CDR3 amino acids: CASSPMGTSGANEQFF. In DNA form, the CDR3 reads TGTGCCAGCAGCCCCATGGGGACTAGCGGTGCCAATGAGCAGTTCTTC.

The V call is TRBV28, the J call TRBJ2-7; possibly TRBD1 for D (6 bases). V lost 6 bases, J lost 1 base, and 19 bases lay in between. The CDR3 is 16 amino acids. In germline, CDR1 is MDHEN, CDR2 SYDVKM. Here the CDR3 reads CASSSAGAGASYEQYV. The CDR3 nucleotides read TGTGCCAGCAGCTCCGCCGGGGCAGGGGCTTCCTACGAGCAGTACGTC.

The CDR3 DNA reads as TGTGCCTCTAGTCGGCAGGGGGAGAGCAATCAGCCCCAGCATTTT. Translated, it gives CASSRQGESNQPQHF. The chain joins TRBV19 to TRBJ1-5, with 7 bases that match TRBD1. Germline CDR1 LNHDA, CDR2 SQIVND (reference sequence). The CDR3 spans 15 residues. V shed 11 bases and J 1 base; nucleotides not matched to a gene: 11.

This chain links TRBV4-3 with TRBJ1-4; the D is unclear. The CDR3 sequence is 15 residues long. Deletions cut 4 bases from V and 6 bases from J, with 15 bases between. The germline CDR1 and CDR2 sequences are LGHNA and YSLEER. This chain's CDR3 is CASSPNPGNDEKLFF. The CDR3 DNA reads TGCGCCAGCAGCCCTAATCCGGGAAATGATGAAAAACTGTTTTTT.

CDR3 sequence reads: CASSGGVTGELFF. Written as DNA, the CDR3 is TGTGCCAGCAGTGGCGGGGTCACCGGGGAGCTGTTTTTT. J is TRBJ2-2 and V is TRBV6-4; tentatively, D is TRBD2 (6 bases). This CDR3 is built from 13 residues. The V gene's germline CDR1 is MRHNA and CDR2 SNTAGT. Trimming pared 4 bases from V and 4 bases from J, leaving 7 bases between.